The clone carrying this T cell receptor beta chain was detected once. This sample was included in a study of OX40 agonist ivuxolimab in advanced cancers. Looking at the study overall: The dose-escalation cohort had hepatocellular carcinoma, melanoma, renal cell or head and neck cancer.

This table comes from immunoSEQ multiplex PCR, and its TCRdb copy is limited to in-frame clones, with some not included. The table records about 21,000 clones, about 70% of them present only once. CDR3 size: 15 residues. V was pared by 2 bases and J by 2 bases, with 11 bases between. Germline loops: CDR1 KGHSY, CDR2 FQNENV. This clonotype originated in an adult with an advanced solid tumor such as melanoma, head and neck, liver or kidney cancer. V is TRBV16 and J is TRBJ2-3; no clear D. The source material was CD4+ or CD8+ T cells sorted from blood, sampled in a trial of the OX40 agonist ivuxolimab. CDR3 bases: TGTGCCAGCAGCCAAGTGACGGCCGCCACAGATACGCAGTATTTT. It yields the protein CASSQVTAATDTQYF.